This paragraph reports one T cell receptor (beta chain). The target antigen is unknown. Averaging roughly 0.12 L, one heparinised blood draw came from each individual donor. Staining for CD45RO/CCR7/CD25/CD127/CD95/CD27 allowed sorting of CD4+ naive, central memory, regulatory and stem cell-like memory cells. The data are from a study of beta chain features in type 1 diabetes. General study findings and limits: High TCR expression in some cells could lead to their over-representation in cDNA sequencing. In type 1 diabetes patients, VDJ junctions had fewer insertions; deletions at these junctions were more frequent. For Type 1 diabetes patients, all four CD4+ subsets carried TCRB CDR3s that were moderately but significantly shorter.

The study reverse transcribed the entire isolated RNA, so it sequenced expressed TCRB transcripts. Clones were sequenced by immunoSEQ multiplex PCR, and TCRdb holds only the in-frame ones, with some missing. The repertoire holds around 650,000 clones, with around 12% as singletons. V trimming: 0 bases; J trimming: 1 base; junction bases outside the gene matches: 6. The CDR3 sequence is 16 residues long. The germline CDR1 and CDR2 sequences are SGDLS and YYNGEE. The chain links TRBV9 to TRBJ2-7, with 8 bases identical to TRBD1. The sample comprised naive CD4+ T cells from blood. The receptor was derived from a man aged 25 to 40 with type 1 diabetes. CDR3 residues: CASSVAGGPLSYEQYF. The CDR3 DNA reads as TGTGCCAGCAGCGTAGCAGGGGGCCCTTTGTCCTACGAGCAGTACTTC.